The 24 T cell receptor beta chains below were found in one sample sequenced in a study of radiotherapy plus CTLA-4 blockade in lung cancer. Sequenced by immunoSEQ multiplex PCR; TCRdb stores in-frame clones only, minus some. The table shows around 100,000 clones, with roughly 86% occurring only once. The starting material was peripheral blood, obtained from a patient treated with radiotherapy plus ipilimumab. The receptors stem from a human donor with non-small cell lung cancer that progressed on radiotherapy plus ipilimumab. Some clones in this sample may be carry-over from other donors' samples.

The chain uses TRBV27 and TRBJ2-3; perhaps TRBD1 as D (6 bases). The CDR3 covers 14 residues. The germline V and J ends were trimmed by 6 bases and 5 bases, with 15 bases remaining between them. CDR1 MNHEY and CDR2 SMNVEV come from the germline V gene (reference sequence). The CDR3 spells CASRLGRGVDTQYF. The CDR3 coding sequence is TGTGCCAGCAGGTTGGGCAGGGGAGTAGATACGCAGTATTTT.

This chain uses TRBV5-1 with TRBJ2-1; D call uncertain. V lost 0 bases, J lost 4 bases, and 8 bases lay in between. The CDR3 contains 14 residues. Per germline, CDR1 SGHRS and CDR2 YFSETQ. The CDR3 DNA follows: TGCGCCAGCAGCTTGGTACAGAGATACAATGAGCAGTTCTTC. This codes for CASSLVQRYNEQFF.

The chain combines TRBV7-5 with TRBJ2-3; the table's D call TRBD2 went unverified against the DNA. TRBV7-5 is designated a pseudogene. The CDR3 consists of 13 residues. The CDR3 here is CVLTREITDTQYF. The CDR3 DNA reads as TGTGTCCTAACAAGGGAGATCACAGATACGCAGTATTTT.

V and J are TRBV4-1 and TRBJ2-6; D is tentatively TRBD1 or TRBD2 (5 bases each). This CDR3 has 17 amino acids. Germline V gene lookup returns CDR1 MGHRA and CDR2 YSYEKL. V was clipped by 4 bases and J by 0 bases, with 13 bases between them. The CDR3 loop reads CASSLRDVSSGANVLTF. DNA for the CDR3: TGCGCCAGCAGCCTCCGGGACGTGAGCTCTGGGGCCAACGTCCTGACTTTC.

The CDR3 sequence is CASSLGQRGEKLFF. CDR3 DNA: TGCGCCAGCAGCTTGGGGCAGAGGGGTGAAAAACTGTTTTTT. The V call is TRBV5-1, the J call TRBJ1-4, with a tentative D call TRBD1 (5 bases). The V and J ends lost 0 bases and 7 bases respectively, with 10 bases between them. The CDR3 is made up of 14 amino acids. Germline CDR1 reads SGHRS; CDR2 reads YFSETQ.

This clone showed up just a few times. This chain connects TRBV5-8 to TRBJ2-3; D is possibly TRBD1 (5 bases). The CDR3 contains 17 residues. V dropped 2 bases and J dropped 6 bases, with 22 bases sitting between them. Germline CDR1 SGHTS, CDR2 YDEGEE. The CDR3 DNA sequence: TGTGCCAGCAGCTTTGACAGCCCCCACCACACACGGGATACGCAGTATTTT. It yields the protein CASSFDSPHHTRDTQYF.

The J gene is TRBJ2-1, the V gene TRBV6-6, with 7 bases identical to TRBD1. J was trimmed by 3 bases and V by 6 bases; bases with no gene match: 8. The CDR3 length is 15 residues. Germline CDR1 reads MNHNY; CDR2 reads SVGAGI (reference sequence). Written as DNA, the CDR3 is TGTGCCAGCAGCCAACATGACAGGGACTACAATGAGCAGTTCTTC. This encodes CASSQHDRDYNEQFF.

The chain recombines TRBV18 with TRBJ2-7, with a tentative D call TRBD2 (6 bases). This CDR3 has 15 amino acids. V was pared by 4 bases and J by 6 bases, with 19 bases between. Germline CDR1 is KGHSH and CDR2 is LQKENI. CDR3 nucleotide sequence: TGTGCCAGCTCACGCCAGGAGGGGTCACATCTCGAGCAGTACTTC. Its translation: CASSRQEGSHLEQYF.

The chain joins TRBV5-4 to TRBJ2-5; no clear D gene. The CDR3 is 14 residues long. The V end lost 0 bases, the J end lost 2 bases, and 8 bases lay between the germline ends. Per germline, CDR1 SGHNT and CDR2 YYREEE (reference sequence). CDR3 nucleotide sequence: TGTGCCAGCAGCTTGGCCCAGGTACAAGAGACCCAGTACTTC. As protein: CASSLAQVQETQYF.

The CDR3 loop reads CASSLSGLAGGREETQYF. The CDR3, as DNA: TGTGCCAGCAGTTTAAGTGGACTAGCGGGGGGTAGGGAAGAGACCCAGTACTTC. The chain joins TRBV27 to TRBJ2-5; TRBD2 matches 14 bases. This CDR3 has 18 residues. Germline assignment: CDR1 MNHEY and CDR2 SMNVEV (reference sequence). V gave up 2 bases and J gave up 3 bases; unmatched junction bases: 8.

This clone was seen a single time. This rearrangement joins TRBV10-3 to TRBJ2-1; possibly TRBD1 or TRBD2 for D (5 bases each). There are 15 residues in the CDR3. The V gene lost 7 bases and the J gene lost 4 bases, with 17 bases spanning the gap. In germline, CDR1 is ENHRY, CDR2 SYGVKD. For the CDR3, the DNA is TGTGCCATCACCACGGGGCCCGAGCTGTACAATGAGCAGTTCTTC. It yields the protein CAITTGPELYNEQFF.

The rearrangement links TRBV5-1 to TRBJ1-2, with D possibly matching TRBD1 (6 bases). V lost 0 bases to trimming and J lost 0 bases, with 9 bases between them. Germline loops: CDR1 SGHRS, CDR2 YFSETQ. This CDR3 is built from 15 residues. The CDR3 region is CASSLGQDTNYGYTF. The CDR3 region has the DNA TGCGCCAGCAGCTTGGGACAGGACACTAACTATGGCTACACCTTC.

V is TRBV18 and J is TRBJ2-2; D possibly matches TRBD1 or TRBD2 (5 bases each). This CDR3 spans 14 amino acids. Between the trimmed V and J ends, which lost 4 bases and 1 base, there was a span of 7 bases. Germline CDR1 is KGHSH and CDR2 is LQKENI. CDR3 sequence reads: CASSRDGNTGELFF. CDR3 coding DNA: TGTGCCAGCTCACGGGACGGGAACACCGGGGAGCTGTTTTTT.

The chain employs TRBV29-1 and TRBJ2-3; 8 positions match TRBD1. The CDR3 is 15 residues long. V shed 4 bases and J 6 bases; nucleotides not matched to a gene: 12. Per the germline V gene, CDR1 is SQVTM and CDR2 is ANQGSEA. In DNA form, the CDR3 reads TGCAGCGTTGCGGGACAGGCGACTACTTCGGATACGCAGTATTTT. This gives the protein CSVAGQATTSDTQYF.

This rearrangement joins TRBV5-6 to TRBJ1-2, with D possibly TRBD1 on 5 matching bases. Germline values: CDR1 SGHDT, CDR2 YYEEEE. Trimming took 4 bases from V and 7 from J, leaving 14 bases between them. The CDR3 is 13 amino acids. The CDR3 is CASSLGRVGGYTF. The CDR3 coding sequence is TGTGCCAGCAGCCTGGGCAGGGTAGGTGGCTACACCTTC.

The gene calls are TRBV28 and TRBJ1-4; D remains ambiguous. V was pared by 2 bases and J by 8 bases, with 6 bases between. Germline values: CDR1 MDHEN, CDR2 SYDVKM. The CDR3 runs 12 residues. CDR3 DNA: TGTGCCAGCAGTTTACTACGGGAAAAACTGTTTTTT. This gives the protein CASSLLREKLFF.

The chain couples TRBV25-1 to TRBJ2-7; D may correspond to TRBD1 or TRBD2 (5 bases each). The CDR3 contains 15 residues. Trimming removed 4 bases at V and 3 bases at J, with 16 bases between. Germline values: CDR1 MGHDK, CDR2 SYGVNS. The CDR3 coding sequence is TGTGCCAGCAGTGCAGGGATCCTCGGGAACTACGAGCAGTACTTC. It codes for CASSAGILGNYEQYF.

The CDR3 spells CASYRSSGANVLTF. The CDR3 coding sequence is TGTGCCAGCTATCGGAGCTCTGGGGCCAACGTCCTGACTTTC. V and J are TRBV5-6 and TRBJ2-6; D unresolved. The CDR3 extends over 14 amino acids. In germline, CDR1 is SGHDT, CDR2 YYEEEE. Deletions cut 7 bases from V and 0 bases from J, with 8 bases between.

This clone appeared a few times. Other nucleotide sequences in the sample specify the same CDR3. The chain carries TRBV7-2 and TRBJ2-7; TRBD1 aligns across 7 bases. The germline V gene has CDR1 SGHTA and CDR2 FQGNSA. The CDR3 totals 14 residues. The ends lost 5 bases at V and 2 bases at J; junction bases unmatched: 6. The CDR3 DNA follows: TGTGCCAGCAGCCCACGACAGGGTACCTACGAGCAGTACTTC. This encodes CASSPRQGTYEQYF.

The chain recombines TRBV7-2 with TRBJ1-4, with no clear D. CDR1 SGHTA and CDR2 FQGNSA come from the germline V gene. Trimming took off 2 bases at V and 8 bases at J, with 9 bases between the two ends. The CDR3 extends over 13 amino acids. The CDR3 nucleotides are TGTGCCAGCAGCTTACTGGGGTGGGAAAAACTGTTTTTT. Its protein is CASSLLGWEKLFF.

The V call is TRBV30, the J call TRBJ2-5; D gene uncertain. The CDR3 loop spans 11 amino acids. Trimming removed 4 bases from V and 1 base from J, with 4 bases in between. Germline V gene data show CDR1 as GTSNPN and CDR2 as SVGIG (reference sequence). The CDR3 loop reads CAWTGQETQYF. CDR3 nucleotides: TGTGCCTGGACAGGCCAAGAGACCCAGTACTTC.

This rearrangement joins TRBV6-6 to TRBJ2-5; 9 bases align to TRBD2. J gave up 2 bases and V 5 bases, and 9 bases lay outside the gene matches. The germline CDR1 and CDR2 sequences are MNHNY and SVGAGI (reference sequence). This CDR3 has 16 amino acids. In DNA, the CDR3 is TGTGCCAGCAGTACCCGAAAGCGGGGGGTGCAAGAGACCCAGTACTTC. Translation: CASSTRKRGVQETQYF.

The chain is built from TRBV15 and TRBJ1-6, with a weak D call TRBD1 (6 bases). This CDR3 spans 13 amino acids. Germline-derived CDR1 and CDR2 are LNHNV and YYDKDF (reference sequence). Trimming took off 0 bases at V and 9 bases at J, with 6 bases between the two ends. The CDR3 DNA is TGTGCCACCAGCAGAGAACAGGGTTCACCCCTCCACTTT. Its translation: CATSREQGSPLHF. The whole variable domain, filled in from reference TRBV15 and TRBJ1-6, reads DAMVIQNPRYQVTQFGKPVTLSCSQTLNHNVMYWYQQKSSQAPKLLFHYYDKDFNNEADTPDNFQSRRPNTSFCFLDIRSPGLGDTAMYLCATSREQGSPLHFGNGTRLTVT.

This clone was detected once. V is TRBV12-2 and J is TRBJ2-5; the D segment call TRBD1 is taken from the table without a DNA check. TRBV12-2 is annotated as a pseudogene. The CDR3 is 15 amino acids. The CDR3 DNA is TGTGCAAGTCGCTTAGCGGGGCAACTGCAAGAGACCCAGTACTTC. As protein: CASRLAGQLQETQYF.